This entry describes one T cell receptor beta chain. The antigen remains undetermined. This entry comes from a study of sequential checkpoint blockade in melanoma. Whole-study findings and limits: Mutational load did not correlate with tumor T-cell fraction or clonality. About 30 times likelier clinical benefit followed increased tumor T-cell fraction and clonality.

The V and J ends lost 2 bases and 1 base respectively, with 3 bases between them. This CDR3 has 12 amino acids. From germline, CDR1 is KGHSH and CDR2 LQKENI. Stated treatment: randomized to nivolumab then ipilimumab (arm A) or the reverse (arm B). Patients had received no earlier DNA-damaging chemotherapy. Assay used: immunoSEQ multiplex PCR; TCRdb lists only in-frame clones, some missing. The sample carries some 4,700 clones, around 30% recorded once. The sequencing here drew on tumor tissue (inferred from file names), taken from a patient given nivolumab and ipilimumab in sequence. This TCR was sampled from a human donor with melanoma. The V gene is TRBV18, the J gene TRBJ2-7; D call uncertain. CDR3 region: CASSPGSYEQYF. CDR3 nucleotides: TGTGCCAGCTCACCAGGATCCTACGAGCAGTACTTC.